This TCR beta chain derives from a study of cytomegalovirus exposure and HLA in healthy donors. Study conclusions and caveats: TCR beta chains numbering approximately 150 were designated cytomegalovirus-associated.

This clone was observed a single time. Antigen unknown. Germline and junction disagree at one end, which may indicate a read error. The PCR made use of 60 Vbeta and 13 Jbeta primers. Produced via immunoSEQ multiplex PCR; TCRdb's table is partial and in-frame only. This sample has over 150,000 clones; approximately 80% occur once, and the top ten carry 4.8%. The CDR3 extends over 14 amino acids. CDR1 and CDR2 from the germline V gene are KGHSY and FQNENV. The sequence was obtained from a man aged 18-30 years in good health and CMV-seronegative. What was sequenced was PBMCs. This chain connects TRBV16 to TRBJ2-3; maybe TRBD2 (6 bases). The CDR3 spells CASSQSVGLPELDF. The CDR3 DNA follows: TGTGCCAGCAGCCAATCGGTGGGACTCCCCGAATTGGATTTT. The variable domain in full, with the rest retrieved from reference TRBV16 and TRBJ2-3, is GEEVAQTPKHLVRGEGQKAKLYCAPIKGHSYVFWYQQVLKNEFKFLISFQNENVFDETGMPKERFSAKCLPNSPCSLEIQATKLEDSAVYFCASSQSVGLPELDFGPGTRLTVL.